Listed here are 21 T cell receptor beta chains from one sample, sequenced in a study of OX40 agonist ivuxolimab in advanced cancers. Data came from immunoSEQ multiplex PCR; TCRdb stores just in-frame clones and leaves some out. Of roughly 35,000 clones in the sample, roughly 81% were seen once. The source was CD4+ or CD8+ T cells sorted from blood, collected in a trial of the OX40 agonist ivuxolimab. All receptors come from an adult with an advanced solid tumor such as melanoma, head and neck, liver or kidney cancer.

This sequence joins TRBV19 and TRBJ1-1; tentatively, D is TRBD1 (5 bases). Germline V CDR1 and CDR2: LNHDA, SQIVND (reference sequence). Trimming removed 6 bases at V and 5 bases at J, with 10 bases between. The CDR3 spans 12 residues. CDR3 nucleotides: TGTGCCAGTAGCCCCAGGGCAACTGAAGCTTTCTTT. Translated, it gives CASSPRATEAFF.

This chain links TRBV6-5 with TRBJ1-2; 8 bases match TRBD1. This CDR3 contains 14 residues. Germline trimming cut 7 bases from V and 2 bases from J; bases unmatched to any gene: 6. Germline loops: CDR1 MNHEY, CDR2 SVGAGI. CDR3 nucleotide sequence: TGTGCCAGCACAGACAGGGGTCGAAACTATGGCTACACCTTC. Its translation: CASTDRGRNYGYTF.

This chain uses TRBV28 with TRBJ1-2, with 9 bases aligning to TRBD1. Looked up from germline, CDR1 is MDHEN and CDR2 is SYDVKM. The CDR3 covers 15 residues. V shed 5 bases and J 2 bases; nucleotides not matched to a gene: 6. The CDR3 sequence is CASSPGTGSNYGYTF. The CDR3 DNA sequence: TGTGCCAGCAGTCCTGGGACAGGGAGCAACTATGGCTACACCTTC.

The V gene is TRBV7-8, the J gene TRBJ1-1; D remains ambiguous. This CDR3 has 16 residues. V lost 2 bases and J lost 5, with 18 bases in between. Germline V lookup: CDR1 SGHVS, CDR2 FQNEAQ. The CDR3, as DNA: TGTGCCAGCAGCTTAACGTCTTCCTCGTTAGGGACTGAAGCTTTCTTT. Its protein product is CASSLTSSSLGTEAFF.

The V call is TRBV25-1, the J call TRBJ2-6; D gene uncertain. The CDR3 runs 13 residues. From germline, CDR1 is MGHDK and CDR2 SYGVNS. V lost 8 bases and J lost 0, with 5 bases in between. DNA for the CDR3: TGTGCCAGCCTCTTCTCTGGGGCCAACGTCCTGACTTTC. Its translation is CASLFSGANVLTF.

The V gene is TRBV7-8, the J gene TRBJ1-2; a possible D gene is TRBD1 (6 bases). Germline V lookup: CDR1 SGHVS, CDR2 FQNEAQ. The CDR3 runs to 13 residues. The V gene lost 3 bases and the J gene lost 8 bases, with 13 bases spanning the gap. In DNA form, the CDR3 reads TGTGCCAGCAGCTTTGACAGGTGGAACGGCTACACCTTC. Translated: CASSFDRWNGYTF.

The rearrangement joins TRBV7-8 to TRBJ2-7; no clear D gene. This CDR3 has 12 amino acids. CDR1 and CDR2 from the germline V gene are SGHVS and FQNEAQ. With 1 base removed from V and 9 bases from J, the gap between germline ends came to 10 bases. As DNA, the CDR3 is TGTGCCAGCAGCTTAGAGCGTCTTGGGCAGTACTTC. This translates into CASSLERLGQYF.

V and J are TRBV28 and TRBJ2-7; D may be TRBD2 (6 bases). CDR3 length: 14 residues. Germline-derived CDR1 and CDR2 are MDHEN and SYDVKM. V lost 5 bases and J 2 bases, leaving 13 bases between the germline ends. CDR3 protein: CASSRGGTAYEQYF. The CDR3 nucleotides read TGTGCCAGCAGTCGCGGCGGGACGGCCTACGAGCAGTACTTC. Full variable domain (rest looked up from reference TRBV28 and TRBJ2-7): DVKVTQSSRYLVKRTGEKVFLECVQDMDHENMFWYRQDPGLGLRLIYFSYDVKMKEKGDIPEGYSVSREKKERFSLILESASTNQTSMYLCASSRGGTAYEQYFGPGTRLTVT.

This chain connects TRBV6-5 to TRBJ2-5; D tentatively fits TRBD1 or TRBD2 (5 bases each). Germline values: CDR1 MNHEY, CDR2 SVGAGI. V shed 6 bases and J shed 4 bases, with 15 bases lying between them. This CDR3 region has 14 residues. CDR3 sequence reads: CASRGGGSRETQYF. The CDR3 nucleotides are TGTGCCAGCAGAGGTGGGGGATCGCGAGAGACCCAGTACTTC.

The V call is TRBV19, the J call TRBJ1-5; D not resolved. This CDR3 comprises 13 residues. CDR1 is LNHDA and CDR2 is SQIVND in the germline V gene (reference sequence). V gave up 4 bases and J gave up 7 bases, with 11 bases separating them. CDR3 sequence reads: CASSSREGQPQHF. The DNA of the CDR3 is TGTGCCAGTAGTAGCCGGGAAGGACAGCCCCAGCATTTT.

The chain uses TRBV5-1 and TRBJ2-2; 8 nucleotides align to TRBD2. Trimming removed 0 bases from V and 5 bases from J; junction bases left unmatched: 6. CDR1 is SGHRS and CDR2 is YFSETQ in the germline V gene. This CDR3 region has 16 residues. CDR3 coding DNA: TGCGCCAGCAGCTTGGCACCGGCTAGCGGGACCGGGGAGCTGTTTTTT. Translation gives CASSLAPASGTGELFF.

The table lists this clone with a count of one. The rearrangement links TRBV11-1 to TRBJ2-1; possibly TRBD2 for D (6 bases). This CDR3 spans 15 amino acids. CDR1 and CDR2 from the germline V gene are SGHAT and FQDESV (reference sequence). V was trimmed by 2 bases and J by 6 bases, leaving 14 bases between them. The CDR3 loop reads CASSLRGGTSNEQFF. CDR3 nucleotides: TGTGCCAGCAGCTTACGGGGCGGGACGAGCAATGAGCAGTTCTTC.

This clone came up once. V gene TRBV28 combines with J gene TRBJ1-5, with D hard to call. The V gene's germline CDR1 is MDHEN and CDR2 SYDVKM. V lost 6 bases to trimming and J lost 5 bases, with 5 bases between them. This CDR3 is built from 11 residues. CDR3 region: CASSPDQPQHF. The CDR3 coding sequence is TGTGCCAGCAGCCCAGATCAGCCCCAGCATTTT.

The genes are TRBV6-5 and TRBJ2-5, with TRBD2 matching over 7 bases. Germline loops: CDR1 MNHEY, CDR2 SVGAGI. Unmatched junction bases numbered 8, after V lost 5 bases and J lost 2 bases. The CDR3 runs to 15 residues. The CDR3 is CASSPPRGNQETQYF. Here the CDR3 DNA reads TGTGCCAGCAGTCCCCCGCGGGGGAATCAAGAGACCCAGTACTTC.

V is TRBV18 and J is TRBJ1-3, with unresolved D. V was trimmed by 0 bases and J by 0 bases, leaving 9 bases between them. The V gene's germline CDR1 is KGHSH and CDR2 LQKENI. The CDR3 consists of 16 residues. The CDR3: CASSPPSRNSGNTIYF. The CDR3 DNA follows: TGTGCCAGCTCACCACCCTCCCGGAACTCTGGAAACACCATATATTTT.

This chain uses TRBV5-5 with TRBJ2-3; D is unclear. Trimming took off 3 bases at V and 1 base at J, with 12 bases between the two ends. The germline V gene encodes CDR1 SGHKS and CDR2 YYEKEE (reference sequence). CDR3 size: 15 residues. The CDR3 region is CASSSLGSGTDTQYF. The CDR3 DNA is TGTGCCAGCAGCTCCCTAGGATCGGGCACAGATACGCAGTATTTT. The entire variable domain, with the rest obtained from reference TRBV5-5 and TRBJ2-3, is as follows: DAGVTQSPTHLIKTRGQQVTLRCSPISGHKSVSWYQQVLGQGPQFIFQYYEKEERGRGNFPDRFSARQFPNYSSELNVNALLLGDSALYLCASSSLGSGTDTQYFGPGTRLTVL.

The CDR3 coding sequence is TGTGCCAGCAGTCTCACGGCGGCTAACTATGGCTACACCTTC. It encodes CASSLTAANYGYTF. The chain carries TRBV28 and TRBJ1-2; D is unresolved. This CDR3 contains 14 residues. V was shortened by 5 bases and J by 0 bases, with 10 bases between the two germline ends. Germline V gene sequence: CDR1 MDHEN, CDR2 SYDVKM.

The genes are TRBV10-1 and TRBJ2-1; 12 positions agree with TRBD1. V shed 4 bases, J shed 10 bases, and the junction held 5 bases outside the gene matches. Looked up from germline, CDR1 is WNHNN and CDR2 is SYGVQD (reference sequence). The CDR3 covers 14 residues. CDR3 sequence (DNA): TGCGCCAGCAGTGGGGGACAGGGGGCTAACGAGCAGTTCTTC. Translated: CASSGGQGANEQFF.

This rearrangement joins TRBV5-3 to TRBJ2-1; D is perhaps TRBD1 or TRBD2 (6 bases each). TRBV5-3 is sorted into the ORF group, with uncertain function. V lost 8 bases and J 7 bases, leaving 22 bases between the germline ends. The CDR3 covers 15 residues. CDR3 sequence: CASPLGGGDINEQFF. Here the CDR3 DNA reads TGTGCCAGCCCACTTGGGGGCGGGGATATTAATGAGCAGTTCTTC.

This chain joins TRBV19 and TRBJ2-3; D not resolved. There are 13 residues in the CDR3. Trimming pared 0 bases from V and 9 bases from J, leaving 10 bases between. Germline CDR1 is LNHDA and CDR2 is SQIVND (reference sequence). The CDR3 region is CASSIELSPTQYF. The CDR3 region has the DNA TGTGCCAGTAGTATAGAGCTTTCCCCGACGCAGTATTTT.

The chain joins TRBV5-6 to TRBJ2-1; the D gene is possibly TRBD2 (6 bases). The CDR3 contains 13 residues. V was cut by 5 bases and J by 2 bases, with 8 bases left in between. Germline V CDR1 and CDR2: SGHDT, YYEEEE. The CDR3 DNA follows: TGTGCCAGCAGTTGGGGGGCCTACAATGAGCAGTTCTTC. It is translated as CASSWGAYNEQFF. Full variable domain (outside the CDR3, taken from reference TRBV5-6 and TRBJ2-1): DAGVTQSPTHLIKTRGQQVTLRCSPKSGHDTVSWYQQALGQGPQFIFQYYEEEERQRGNFPDRFSGHQFPNYSSELNVNALLLGDSALYLCASSWGAYNEQFFGPGTRLTVL.